The present entry profiles one T cell receptor (beta chain) with its context. Produced via immunoSEQ multiplex PCR; TCRdb's table is partial and in-frame only. The sample contains 1.5 million to 2.5 million clones, just under 95% of which appear only once. The V end lost 2 bases, the J end lost 5 bases, and 15 bases lay between the germline ends. The CDR3 spans 15 residues. Germline values: CDR1 MNHEY, CDR2 SVGAGI. This sample is part of a study of shared clonotypes between healthy human individuals. Positively selected for CCR7, the CD45RO-negative cells used as naive CD8 cells excluded terminally differentiated effector memory CD45RA+ cells.

The sample comprised naive CD8+ T cells sorted from blood. The sequence derives from a man aged 18-30 years in good health. The chain employs TRBV6-5 and TRBJ1-2; TRBD1 might be the D (6 bases). This CDR3 is CASSYRDNLPYGYTF. The CDR3, as DNA: TGTGCCAGCAGTTACAGGGACAACTTGCCATATGGCTACACCTTC.